This T cell receptor beta chain was observed in a study of T cells in women clearing cervical HPV infection. Repertoires were generated with immunoSEQ multiplex PCR, while TCRdb's copy carries only in-frame clones and drops some. This sample's table has around 12,000 clones. The sequence came from a woman aged 18 to 75 with a cervical HPV16 infection that either progressed to CIN3+ or cleared (not recorded which). The specimen sequenced was blood buffy coat.

This CDR3 is CASCRGTDTQYF. The CDR3 bases that were read are TGTGCCAGCTGTCGGGGGACAGATACG. The chain couples TRBV28 to TRBJ2-3; a possible D gene is TRBD2 (6 bases). Sequencing ends 3 residues short of the CDR3 end; the germline J gene provides the rest. The germline gives CDR1 MDHEN, CDR2 SYDVKM. This CDR3 is 12 amino acids long. V lost 8 bases to trimming and J lost 3 bases, with 9 bases between them.